This T cell receptor beta chain is from a study of blood T cell repertoires in COVID-19. Study as a whole: T cells, B-cell-depleted T cells, or PBMCs supplied cDNA or gDNA.

Unmatched junction bases numbered 6, after V lost 6 bases and J lost 2 bases. The germline gives CDR1 MNHEY, CDR2 SMNVEV (reference sequence). The CDR3 sequence is 14 residues long. Profiled with immunoSEQ multiplex PCR; TCRdb holds only in-frame clones, not every one. The sample includes about 260,000 clones, 86% of them seen just once. Participants were aged about 18 to 90 years, lived in under 25 US areas, and enrolled virtually. Recovery meant two consecutive negative NP/OP PCR tests, professional clearance, or resolved symptoms. The receptor was derived from a woman aged 45-59 years who had recovered from COVID-19. Sequencing was carried out using PBMCs or T cells enriched from blood (not recorded which). The chain couples TRBV27 to TRBJ2-7; the match to TRBD2 covers 8 bases. CDR3 in amino acids: CASSPTSEPYEQYF. In DNA form, the CDR3 reads TGTGCCAGCAGCCCGACTAGCGAGCCCTACGAGCAGTACTTC.